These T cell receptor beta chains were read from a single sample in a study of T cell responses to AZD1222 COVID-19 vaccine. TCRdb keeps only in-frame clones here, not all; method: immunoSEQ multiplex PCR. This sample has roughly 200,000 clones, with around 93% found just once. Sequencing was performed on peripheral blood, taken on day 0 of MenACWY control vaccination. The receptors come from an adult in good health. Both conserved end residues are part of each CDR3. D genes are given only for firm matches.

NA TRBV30 CAWSAGGQGNTIYF
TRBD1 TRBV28 CASSSPQDRGRTNEKLFF
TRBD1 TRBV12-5 CASGQGQGNEKLFF
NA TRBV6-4 CASSGGGTEAFF
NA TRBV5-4 CASSTPSGPNTGELFF
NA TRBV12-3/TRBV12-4 CASSLSGERGYTF
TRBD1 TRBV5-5 CASSLGTGGHIQYF
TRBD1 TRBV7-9 CASSLKDRGLTEAFF
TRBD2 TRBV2 CASSDRGTSFTEQYF
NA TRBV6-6 CASSLRPFEAAGGSGYTF
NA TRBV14 CASSQAGTYNEQFF
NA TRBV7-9 CASSLAAGSNEKLFF
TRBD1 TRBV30 CAWSDRGLRNYGYTF
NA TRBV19 CASSIEGWGSPLHF
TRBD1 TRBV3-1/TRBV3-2 CASSRGAGGVGVNYGYTF
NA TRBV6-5 CASSYSNEGNTEAFF
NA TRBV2 CASSEARGYTF
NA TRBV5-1 CASSEGRVFTEAFF
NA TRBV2 CASTPGPNTEAFF
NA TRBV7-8 CASSQVRGGGTEAFF
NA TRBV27 CASSLKGGYEQYF
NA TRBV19 CASSIVNRNYGYTF
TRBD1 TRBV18 CASSPPDRGNHLVREQYF
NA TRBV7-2 CASSLGGGLGGYTF
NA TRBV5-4 CASSFYNRGDSPLHF
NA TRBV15 CATSRGTDTQYF
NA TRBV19 CASSLDGINYGYTF